The 2 T cell receptor beta chains below all came from one sample that was sequenced in a study of beta chain features in type 1 diabetes. Study-wide results and caveats: Among patients with Type 1 diabetes, TCRB CDR3s were moderately but significantly shorter in every one of the four CD4+ subsets.

Expressed TCRB transcripts were sequenced after all isolated RNA was converted to cDNA. Sequencing used immunoSEQ multiplex PCR; TCRdb keeps in-frame clones, though not all of them. The profile shows 550,000 to 850,000 clones, 13% of them singletons. These TCRs' antigens remain unknown. Sequenced input: naive CD4+ T cells from blood. The source is a man between 18 and 35 years old with type 1 diabetes.

This clone was detected a few times. The gene calls are TRBV6-1 and TRBJ1-5; TRBD1 matches 7 bases. The CDR3 sequence is 15 residues long. The germline gives CDR1 MNHNS, CDR2 SASEGT. Losses at the gene ends were 0 bases for V and 1 base for J; bases not matched to a gene: 0. CDR3 DNA: TGTGCCAGCAGTGAAGCGGGACAGAGCAATCAGCCCCAGCATTTT. As protein: CASSEAGQSNQPQHF.

The rearrangement joins TRBV30 to TRBJ1-6, with a possible D match to TRBD1 (6 bases). The CDR3 extends over 17 amino acids. Trimming removed 0 bases from V and 0 bases from J, with 12 bases in between. The V gene's germline CDR1 is GTSNPN and CDR2 SVGIG (reference sequence). Here the CDR3 DNA reads TGTGCCTGGAGTGTAGCCAGGACAGCCTCCTATAATTCACCCCTCCACTTT. Protein: CAWSVARTASYNSPLHF.